A single count supports the clone carrying this TCR beta chain. The sample comes from a study of cytomegalovirus exposure and HLA in healthy donors. Background on the study: Per a later analysis, the approximately 620 first-cohort and approximately 120 validation repertoires shared one platform.

Method: immunoSEQ multiplex PCR; TCRdb's copy keeps in-frame clones and lacks some. The table lists about 73,000 clones, approximately 95% of them singletons, with roughly 3.3% in the top ten. Sequences were obtained from PBMCs. The sequence came from a man younger than 35 in good health and CMV-seronegative.

The CDR3 loop reads CAVMIRTPTSTDTQYF. For the CDR3, the DNA is TGTGCCGTAATGATTCGAACTCCCACTAGCACAGATACGCAGTATTTT. The rearrangement joins TRBV10-3 to TRBJ2-3, with D unclear. Germline lookup yields CDR1 ENHRY and CDR2 SYGVKD. The length of the CDR3 is 16 residues. Trimming removed 11 bases from V and 0 bases from J, with 21 bases in between.